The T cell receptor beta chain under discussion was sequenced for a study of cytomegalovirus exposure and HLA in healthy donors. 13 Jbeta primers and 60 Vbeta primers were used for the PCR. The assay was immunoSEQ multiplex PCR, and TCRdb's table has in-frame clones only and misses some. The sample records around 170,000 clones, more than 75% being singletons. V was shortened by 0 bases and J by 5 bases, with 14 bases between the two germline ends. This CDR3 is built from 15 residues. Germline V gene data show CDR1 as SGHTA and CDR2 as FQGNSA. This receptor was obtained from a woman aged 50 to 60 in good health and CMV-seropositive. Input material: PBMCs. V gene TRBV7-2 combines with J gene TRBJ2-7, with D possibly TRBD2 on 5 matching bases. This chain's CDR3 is CASSLAAAGGDEQYF. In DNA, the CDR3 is TGTGCCAGCAGCTTAGCAGCGGCGGGTGGAGACGAGCAGTACTTC.